These 6 T cell receptor beta chains share one sample of origin, sequenced in a study of resident and recirculating memory T cells in vitiligo. The repertoire was sequenced with immunoSEQ multiplex PCR; TCRdb's copy has only in-frame clones and lacks some. There are approximately 69,000 clones in the sample; approximately 91% occur only once, and less than 5% lies in the top ten. Sequencing was performed on blood. Receptors originate from a male donor with vitiligo.

Concerning this clone itself: No conserved phenylalanine or tryptophan is present at the end of the CDR3, so a read error is the likely explanation. The limits of the CDR3 on the DNA are not certain, so only TCRdb's listed CDR3 is given. V gene TRBV6-5 combines with J gene TRBJ1-2; TRBD1 reflects the table's D call only, with no check against the DNA. The CDR3 is 11 amino acids in total, end residues counted. CDR1 is MNHEY and CDR2 is SVGAGI in the germline V gene. The CDR3 is CASSYSPYRPY.

The count of this clone is one. The chain employs TRBV6-5 and TRBJ1-5; TRBD1 is a possible D gene (6 bases). This CDR3 has 15 amino acids. Trimming cost V 4 bases and J 3 bases, with 13 bases left between them. The germline V gene has CDR1 MNHEY and CDR2 SVGAGI. CDR3 region: CASSFQGLNNQPQHF. CDR3 sequence (DNA): TGTGCCAGCAGTTTCCAGGGGCTTAACAATCAGCCCCAGCATTTT.

The chain combines TRBV6-5 with TRBJ1-2; 7 nucleotides align to TRBD1. Germline V gives CDR1 MNHEY, CDR2 SVGAGI. The CDR3 spans 15 residues. Losses at the gene ends were 0 bases for V and 6 bases for J; bases not matched to a gene: 7. The CDR3 region is CASSYSGRGQDGYTF. The CDR3 nucleotides are TGTGCCAGCAGTTACTCGGGTAGGGGGCAAGATGGCTACACCTTC.

CDR3 nucleotide sequence: TGCGCCAGCAGCTTGCCGATCTCCGGGACAGGGAGTCCCTACGAGCAGTACTTC. It codes for CASSLPISGTGSPYEQYF. The chain employs TRBV5-1 and TRBJ2-7; 9 positions agree with TRBD1. CDR1 and CDR2 from the germline V gene are SGHRS and YFSETQ. Trimming took 1 base from V and 2 from J; bases not matched to a gene: 13. CDR3 length: 18 residues.

The chain links TRBV21-1 to TRBJ1-3; the table's D call, TRBD1, was not checked against the DNA. TRBV21-1 is annotated as a pseudogene. CDR3 length: 15 amino acids. The chain's CDR3 is CASSRNRGAGNTIYF. In nucleotides, the CDR3 is TGTGCCAGCAGCAGGAACAGGGGGGCTGGAAACACCATATATTTT.

The sample holds one count of this clone. The chain carries TRBV2 and TRBJ1-6; 9 bases agree with TRBD1. This CDR3 is built from 13 residues. Unmatched junction bases numbered 3, after V lost 6 bases and J lost 9 bases. Germline V lookup: CDR1 SNHLY, CDR2 FYNNEI. The CDR3 nucleotides read TGTGCCAGCAGGGGGGACAGGGTTTCACCCCTCCACTTT. Protein: CASRGDRVSPLHF.